The 17 T cell receptor beta chains listed next were all sequenced from one sample in a study of cytomegalovirus exposure and HLA in healthy donors. Both 60 Vbeta primers and 13 Jbeta primers went into the PCR. The protocol was immunoSEQ multiplex PCR, while the TCRdb copy is restricted to in-frame clones and leaves out a portion. The repertoire holds 110,000 or so clones, with around 70% as singletons. Material for sequencing was PBMCs. The receptors were sampled from a woman aged 35 to 49 in good health and CMV-seropositive.

The chain couples TRBV5-6 to TRBJ1-5, with D unclear. The ends were cut back, 0 bases at V and 6 bases at J, with 4 bases in the middle. Germline lookup yields CDR1 SGHDT and CDR2 YYEEEE. The CDR3 loop spans 12 amino acids. As DNA, the CDR3 is TGTGCCAGCAGCTTGGCCGGTCAGCCCCAGCATTTT. Residues: CASSLAGQPQHF.

The chain joins TRBV7-9 to TRBJ2-7; D is unclear. V was trimmed by 4 bases and J by 4 bases, leaving 14 bases between them. The CDR3 consists of 14 residues. Germline V CDR1 and CDR2: SEHNR, FQNEAQ (reference sequence). For the CDR3, the DNA is TGTGCCAGCAGCTCCCCTTACACCCCTTACGAGCAGTACTTC. This codes for CASSSPYTPYEQYF.

This clone was counted only a few times. The rearrangement joins TRBV19 to TRBJ1-5; D is possibly TRBD1 (5 bases). V gave up 3 bases and J gave up 1 base, with 10 bases separating them. Germline CDR1 is LNHDA and CDR2 is SQIVND (reference sequence). This CDR3 is 15 amino acids long. The CDR3 reads CASSMGGFSNQPQHF. CDR3 in DNA: TGTGCCAGTAGTATGGGGGGGTTCAGCAATCAGCCCCAGCATTTT.

This clone turned up a few times. CDR3 protein: CASSLFTGTNTEAFF. The CDR3 nucleotides read TGTGCCAGCAGCTTATTTACAGGGACGAACACTGAAGCTTTCTTT. The chain carries TRBV7-9 and TRBJ1-1; tentative D call: TRBD1 (6 bases). The germline V gene has CDR1 SEHNR and CDR2 FQNEAQ (reference sequence). V was trimmed by 2 bases and J by 1 base, leaving 11 bases between them. The CDR3 loop spans 15 amino acids.

The chain uses TRBV2 and TRBJ2-3; a possible D gene is TRBD2 (5 bases). CDR3 size: 14 residues. Trimming took 7 bases from V and 6 from J, leaving 17 bases between them. CDR1 and CDR2 from the germline V gene are SNHLY and FYNNEI. CDR3 protein: CASNGAGLGDTQYF. CDR3 DNA: TGTGCCAGCAATGGCGCGGGCCTTGGGGATACGCAGTATTTT.

The chain joins TRBV2 to TRBJ2-7; possible D gene TRBD2, 5 bases. There are 12 residues in the CDR3. Germline V gene data show CDR1 as SNHLY and CDR2 as FYNNEI. Trimming cost V 6 bases and J 4 bases, with 10 bases left between them. CDR3 sequence reads: CASRLDIYEQYF. As DNA, the CDR3 is TGTGCCAGCAGACTAGACATTTACGAGCAGTACTTC. Filled out from reference TRBV2 and TRBJ2-7, the complete variable domain reads EPEVTQTPSHQVTQMGQEVILRCVPISNHLYFYWYRQILGQKVEFLVSFYNNEISEKSEIFDDQFSVERPDGSNFTLKIRSTKLEDSAMYFCASRLDIYEQYFGPGTRLTVT.

As regards this clone: Sequence at one end of the junction differs from germline and may be a read error. The chain has TRBV11-3 and TRBJ2-2, with TRBD2 matching over 9 bases. The CDR3 is 18 residues long. Germline-derived CDR1 and CDR2 are SGHNT and YENEEA. The CDR3: CASTLTLGLAPYTGELFF. In nucleotides, the CDR3 is TGTGCCAGCACCTTAACCCTGGGACTAGCCCCGTACACCGGGGAGCTGTTTTTT.

The V and J genes are TRBV2 and TRBJ2-1, with TRBD2 matching over 10 bases. This CDR3 is built from 15 residues. Germline V gives CDR1 SNHLY, CDR2 FYNNEI. The V gene end was trimmed by 6 bases and the J gene end by 5 bases; junction bases not matched to a gene: 7. CDR3 in DNA: TGTGCCAGCAGCTTTAAGCGGGGGGGTGACAATGAGCAGTTCTTC. It codes for CASSFKRGGDNEQFF.

The count of this clone is one. The chain couples TRBV30 to TRBJ1-2, with no clear D. The CDR3 length is 15 residues. Deletions cut 5 bases from V and 6 bases from J, with 22 bases between. Germline V gives CDR1 GTSNPN, CDR2 SVGIG (reference sequence). CDR3 region: CAWAPFGPSGHGYTF. CDR3 nucleotides: TGTGCCTGGGCTCCGTTTGGCCCCAGCGGGCATGGCTACACCTTC.

V usage is TRBV18 and J usage is TRBJ1-2, with D perhaps matching TRBD1 (6 bases). CDR3 length equals 14 residues. The V gene's germline CDR1 is KGHSH and CDR2 LQKENI. V shed 4 bases and J shed 2 bases, with 11 bases lying between them. CDR3: CASSLRQENYGYTF. The CDR3 DNA reads as TGTGCCAGCTCACTACGACAGGAAAACTATGGCTACACCTTC.

The genes are TRBV4-2 and TRBJ2-3, with D possibly matching TRBD1 (6 bases). Germline lookup yields CDR1 LGHNA and CDR2 YNFKEQ. V lost 1 base, J lost 5 bases, and 16 bases lay in between. The CDR3 covers 16 residues. The CDR3 coding sequence is TGTGCCAGCAGCCAAGGGTTGTCAGGGGCAAAAGATACGCAGTATTTT. Protein product: CASSQGLSGAKDTQYF.

CDR3 nucleotides: TGTGCCAGTAGTATAGTGGCAGGGGGCCTAGGTGGCTACACCTTC. Translated: CASSIVAGGLGGYTF. V is TRBV19 and J is TRBJ1-2, with 8 bases fitting TRBD1. There are 15 residues in the CDR3. The V and J ends lost 1 base and 7 bases, in that order; junction bases with no gene match: 8. In germline, CDR1 is LNHDA, CDR2 SQIVND (reference sequence).

The chain carries TRBV7-2 and TRBJ1-6, with 9 nucleotides matching TRBD1. This CDR3 region has 17 residues. The germline gives CDR1 SGHTA, CDR2 FQGNSA. With 2 bases clipped from V and 7 bases from J, the junction kept 9 bases outside the gene matches. CDR3 in amino acids: CASSLRGSGQGNSPLHF. DNA for the CDR3: TGTGCCAGCAGCTTAAGGGGTTCCGGACAGGGGAATTCACCCCTCCACTTT.

The V call is TRBV5-4, the J call TRBJ2-7; tentatively, D is TRBD2 (6 bases). The CDR3 is 15 amino acids. Trimming took 4 bases from V and 0 from J, leaving 14 bases between them. Germline V gene data show CDR1 as SGHNT and CDR2 as YYREEE (reference sequence). CDR3 nucleotides: TGTGCCAGCAGCCGCCAGGGCGGGATCTCCTACGAGCAGTACTTC. Protein: CASSRQGGISYEQYF.

The chain couples TRBV27 to TRBJ1-1, with 8 bases that match TRBD1. The CDR3 totals 13 residues. The V segment lost 5 bases and the J segment 6 bases; nucleotides outside the gene matches: 5. Germline V gives CDR1 MNHEY, CDR2 SMNVEV (reference sequence). CDR3 nucleotide sequence: TGTGCCAGCAGTACGACAGGGGACGCTGAAGCTTTCTTT. It codes for CASSTTGDAEAFF.

V usage is TRBV4-2 and J usage is TRBJ2-1; D possibly corresponds to TRBD2 (5 bases). Trimming left V 0 bases short and J 5 bases short, with 5 bases between. The CDR3 has 13 amino acids. The V gene's germline CDR1 is LGHNA and CDR2 YNFKEQ. CDR3 DNA sequence: TGTGCCAGCAGCCAAGAGGGAGACAATGAGCAGTTCTTC. Translated: CASSQEGDNEQFF.

V gene TRBV18 combines with J gene TRBJ2-7, with TRBD1 matching over 9 bases. The CDR3 runs to 14 residues. Per the germline V gene, CDR1 is KGHSH and CDR2 is LQKENI. With 6 bases clipped from V and 2 bases from J, the junction kept 5 bases outside the gene matches. The CDR3 reads CASSRDRETYEQYF. CDR3 DNA: TGTGCCAGCTCTAGGGACAGGGAGACCTACGAGCAGTACTTC.